This entry features one TCR beta chain sequence. The antigen it binds to is not known. No qualities accompany the bases; no much larger clone lies one base away. The goal of deep resolution MiSeq sequencing was a depth between 1 in 1 million and 1 in 200,000 T cells, and coverage averaged 10x per clonotype. The immunoSEQ hsTCRB Kit was used to generate the TCR beta libraries. As for the authors' bioinformatics: Data were analyzed with ImmunoSEQ Data Assistant and ImmunoSEQ Analyzer, with V, D and J genes assigned per IMGT definitions. Clonality, with values ranging from 0 to 1, was calculated as one minus the normalized Shannon entropy of productive rearrangement frequencies. Public clonotype analysis was restricted to overrepresented clonotypes comprising at least 0.05% of each patient's repertoire. Around 13 age-matched healthy donor repertoires from immuneACCESS were used as controls for clonality. TCRdb provides this immuneACCESS table in a form limited to in-frame rearrangements. Some clones are lacking; in checked studies, under half of them reflect an unresolved V gene, and why the rest are absent is not known. The V and J calls and the clone size are those of that table, but D and trimming were determined from the DNA. This sample gives 40,000 to 50,000 clones in total; 50% to 65% of them show up just once. Clones ranked in the top ten supply under 35% of the sample.

The V and J ends are trimmed by 5 bases and 2 bases, leaving 7 bases between them. From a lookup of the germline V gene, CDR1 and CDR2 are SGHNT and YENEEA. There are 14 amino acids in the CDR3, from cysteine to phenylalanine inclusive. The DNA shown is the 42-base CDR3, in frame from base 1. Read against the paper, the sample's time point label means: around 2 years on ibrutinib. Approximately 2 micrograms of genomic DNA were extracted from cryopreserved PBMCs for TCR beta library preparation. High-throughput TCR beta sequencing was performed on longitudinal blood samples from CLL patients receiving ibrutinib monotherapy. The patients took part in an open-label, single-center phase 2 trial of ibrutinib monotherapy. The data were obtained in a study of cytotoxic CD8 clonotypes in ibrutinib-treated CLL (TCRdb year 2021). With regard to the full study: The cohort was composed of 10 to 11 relapsed/refractory and roughly 14 treatment-naive patients; IGHV unmutated status was identified in 17 patients. Partial responses were observed in about 24 patients and complete responses in 2; after a median follow-up of roughly 62 months, remission was maintained in approximately 14 patients and progression was observed in approximately twelve. The response samples were drawn at a median of approximately 11 months into treatment, with a range of about 6 to 36 months. Samples averaged approximately 260,000 productive templates and just under 95,000 productive rearrangements. Of the approximately 87 people in the trial, some 28 had longitudinal samples available. Cryopreserved peripheral blood mononuclear cells were collected before treatment, at response, and at either disease progression or sustained remission. Every remission and progressive disease sample was obtained while ibrutinib was still being received by the patients.

Results the study describes overall, beyond this receptor: At baseline, clonality was higher than in age-matched healthy donors and showed a strong correlation with circulating CD8+ T-cell counts. Sampling times were not matched between sustained-remission and progressing patients, and lymph node repertoires were not studied. Clonality rose at ibrutinib response, remained stable during sustained remission, and dropped back toward baseline at progression. Public clonotypes were rare and either contracted or stayed stable during treatment, and the rise in clonality at ibrutinib response reflected the expansion of private clonotypes.

The V gene is TRBV11-3 and the J gene is TRBJ2-6; there is no confident call for the D gene. Sequenced material: PBMCs, taken after 24 months of ibrutinib treatment. The TCR comes from a human donor with chronic lymphocytic leukemia. The CDR3 is CASSQDPGANVLTF. The DNA sequence follows: TGTGCCAGCAGCCAAGACCCTGGGGCCAACGTCCTGACTTTC.